This T cell receptor (beta chain) was identified during a study of blood T cell repertoires in COVID-19. Generated by immunoSEQ multiplex PCR, the TCRdb table keeps only in-frame clones and is missing some. The sample contains 140,000 to 150,000 clones, more than 60% of which appear only once. V dropped 1 base and J dropped 6; count of bases not matched to a gene: 4. Germline assignment: CDR1 ENHRY and CDR2 SYGVKD. This CDR3 has 15 residues. The sample comprised peripheral blood. This TCR was sampled from a woman aged 55 to 70 with acute or convalescent COVID-19. The J gene is TRBJ2-1, the V gene TRBV10-3; TRBD2 aligns across 9 bases. In DNA, the CDR3 is TGTGCCATCAGTGAGTTAGCGGGAGCGGGCAATGAGCAGTTCTTC. The encoded protein is CAISELAGAGNEQFF.